This T cell receptor beta chain derives from a study of shared clonotypes between healthy human individuals. Measured with immunoSEQ multiplex PCR; TCRdb has only the in-frame clones, and not every one. The table includes under 600,000 clones, less than 98% detected once. This TCR came from a woman aged 25-40 years in good health. The sequencing sample was made of naive CD4+ T cells sorted from blood. Stated subset: CD45RA+ positively selected.

CDR3: CAITMGHHTEAFF. DNA of the CDR3: TGTGCCATCACTATGGGACACCACACTGAAGCTTTCTTT. V is TRBV10-3 and J is TRBJ1-1, with D possibly being TRBD1 (6 bases). The CDR3 runs to 13 residues. Germline CDR1 reads ENHRY; CDR2 reads SYGVKD. V gave up 7 bases and J gave up 3 bases, with 12 bases separating them.